One and the same sample provided the 29 T cell receptor beta chains below, sequenced in a study of cytomegalovirus exposure and HLA in healthy donors. The PCR was carried out with 60 Vbeta primers and 13 Jbeta primers. The protocol was immunoSEQ multiplex PCR, while the TCRdb copy is restricted to in-frame clones and leaves out a portion. The sample consists of about 25,000 clones, 55% to 75% of them appearing once. Source material: PBMCs. The receptor set was obtained from a woman aged 50 to 60 in good health and CMV-seronegative.

This clone was counted only a few times. This chain joins TRBV2 and TRBJ2-5, with D unclear. CDR1 and CDR2 from the germline V gene are SNHLY and FYNNEI. This CDR3 is built from 11 residues. Trimming took 6 bases from V and 5 from J, leaving 7 bases between them. CDR3 nucleotide sequence: TGTGCCAGCAGGGAGATGGAGACCCAGTACTTC. Residues: CASREMETQYF.

Worth noting for this clone: The junction departs from germline at one end; a sequencing error may be responsible. V and J are TRBV7-7 and TRBJ2-5; D is perhaps TRBD1 (6 bases). The V gene's germline CDR1 is SSHAT and CDR2 FNYEAQ (reference sequence). The CDR3 contains 16 residues. The CDR3 sequence: CASSHSGRGEGETQYF. The CDR3 bases are TGTGCTAGCAGCCACTCGGGCAGGGGCGAAGGAGAGACCCAGTACTTC.

The chain recombines TRBV5-6 with TRBJ1-2; maybe TRBD1 (6 bases). V lost 6 bases, J lost 3 bases, and 12 bases lay in between. The CDR3 consists of 13 residues. Germline assignment: CDR1 SGHDT and CDR2 YYEEEE. CDR3 DNA: TGTGCCAGCACCCCAAGGGGGTACTATGGCTACACCTTC. Residues: CASTPRGYYGYTF.

This chain connects TRBV2 to TRBJ1-5; 7 bases match TRBD1. The trim removed 2 bases at V and 5 bases at J, leaving 15 bases unmatched. Germline CDR1 and CDR2: SNHLY and FYNNEI. The CDR3 totals 18 residues. As DNA, the CDR3 is TGTGCCAGCAGTGAAAGGGGGCAGGTAGGCCTTTGGGATCAGCCCCAGCATTTT. This codes for CASSERGQVGLWDQPQHF.

This chain uses TRBV29-1 with TRBJ1-4; TRBD1 might be the D (6 bases). The CDR3 sequence is 15 residues long. Germline loops: CDR1 SQVTM, CDR2 ANQGSEA. The V gene lost 0 bases and the J gene lost 2 bases, with 10 bases spanning the gap. The CDR3 loop reads CSVEEGGGTNEKLFF. DNA for the CDR3: TGCAGCGTTGAAGAAGGGGGGGGGACTAATGAAAAACTGTTTTTT.

The genes are TRBV6-5 and TRBJ1-5; 9 nucleotides match TRBD1. CDR3 length: 14 residues. From germline, CDR1 is MNHEY and CDR2 SVGAGI. The V segment lost 7 bases and the J segment 6 bases; nucleotides outside the gene matches: 7. CDR3 residues: CASTAGTGSQPQHF. The CDR3 region has the DNA TGTGCCAGCACCGCTGGGACAGGGAGTCAGCCCCAGCATTTT.

The chain carries TRBV9 and TRBJ2-7; TRBD1 matches 8 bases. CDR3 size: 15 residues. CDR1 is SGDLS, CDR2 YYNGEE, per germline. Trimming removed 4 bases from V and 5 bases from J; junction bases left unmatched: 11. The CDR3 here is CASSLEGDRYDEQYF. The CDR3 bases are TGTGCCAGCAGCCTAGAGGGGGACAGGTACGACGAGCAGTACTTC. Using reference TRBV9 and TRBJ2-7 for the parts outside the CDR3, the full variable domain is DSGVTQTPKHLITATGQRVTLRCSPRSGDLSVYWYQQSLDQGLQFLIQYYNGEERAKGNILERFSAQQFPDLHSELNLSSLELGDSALYFCASSLEGDRYDEQYFGPGTRLTVT.

The chain is built from TRBV7-3 and TRBJ1-1; D gene ambiguous. The length of the CDR3 is 13 residues. CDR1 is SGHTA, CDR2 FQGTGA, per germline. V lost 3 bases to trimming and J lost 2 bases, with 7 bases between them. The CDR3 DNA sequence: TGTGCCAGCAGCTTCAACATAAACACTGAAGCTTTCTTT. Amino acids: CASSFNINTEAFF.

The V gene is TRBV6-5, the J gene TRBJ2-1, with D maybe TRBD1 (5 bases). V lost 5 bases and J lost 0, with 11 bases in between. The CDR3 is 15 amino acids. Germline assignment: CDR1 MNHEY and CDR2 SVGAGI. In DNA form, the CDR3 reads TGTGCCAGCAGTAACCACAGGAGCTCCTACAATGAGCAGTTCTTC. It codes for CASSNHRSSYNEQFF.

This clone was detected a few times. The rearrangement uses TRBV28 and TRBJ1-4; 7 nucleotides line up with TRBD1. The V gene end was trimmed by 10 bases and the J gene end by 4 bases; junction bases not matched to a gene: 12. CDR3 length: 15 residues. From germline, CDR1 is MDHEN and CDR2 SYDVKM. In DNA form, the CDR3 reads TGTGCCACCAGGGGGGGGAACAAGTTTAATGAAAAACTGTTTTTT. Encoded protein: CATRGGNKFNEKLFF.

The rearrangement links TRBV29-1 to TRBJ2-5; D might be TRBD1 (9 bases). V was trimmed by 3 bases and J by 2 bases, leaving 19 bases between them. This CDR3 is built from 16 residues. The V gene's germline CDR1 is SQVTM and CDR2 ANQGSEA. The CDR3 bases are TGCAGCGTTGACGGGAGGGACAGGGAGACTCAAGAGACCCAGTACTTC. Protein: CSVDGRDRETQETQYF.

This rearrangement joins TRBV29-1 to TRBJ2-7, with D unresolved. Trimming stripped 4 bases from V and 10 bases from J, with 11 bases between. This CDR3 is built from 10 residues. Germline CDR1 and CDR2: SQVTM and ANQGSEA. This CDR3 reads CSVGNSLQYF. The CDR3 nucleotides are TGCAGCGTTGGAAACAGCCTCCAGTACTTC.

The chain has TRBV28 and TRBJ2-4; D not resolved. Germline V CDR1 and CDR2: MDHEN, SYDVKM. The V end lost 7 bases, the J end lost 0 bases, and 7 bases lay between the germline ends. CDR3 length: 13 residues. The CDR3 region has the DNA TGTGCCAGCACCGAGCTAGCCAAAAACATTCAGTACTTC. Amino acid sequence: CASTELAKNIQYF.

CDR3 nucleotides: TGTGCCAGCAGTGCACAGGGGCAGGCTAATGAAAAACTGTTTTTT. Translation: CASSAQGQANEKLFF. The rearrangement uses TRBV25-1 and TRBJ1-4; 7 nucleotides align to TRBD1. J lost 3 bases, V lost 4 bases, and 5 bases had no gene match. The CDR3 has 15 residues. Per germline, CDR1 MGHDK and CDR2 SYGVNS.

The gene calls are TRBV6-1 and TRBJ2-7, with 7 bases aligning to TRBD1. This CDR3 has 14 residues. With 7 bases clipped from V and 3 bases from J, the junction kept 9 bases outside the gene matches. Germline CDR1 and CDR2: MNHNS and SASEGT. CDR3 protein: CASTRQGARYEQYF. CDR3 sequence (DNA): TGTGCCAGCACCAGACAGGGCGCGCGCTACGAGCAGTACTTC.

This chain joins TRBV13 and TRBJ1-4, with D perhaps TRBD1 (6 bases). The length of the CDR3 is 15 residues. The V end was cut by 5 bases, the J end by 6 bases, with 16 bases between. From germline, CDR1 is PRHDT and CDR2 FYEKMQ (reference sequence). The DNA for the CDR3 is TGTGCCAGCAGCAAAGGGGGGGTGAACCATGAAAAACTGTTTTTT. Its translation is CASSKGGVNHEKLFF.

The V and J genes are TRBV4-1 and TRBJ2-5, with unresolved D. Trimming removed 2 bases at V and 7 bases at J, with 14 bases between. CDR1 is MGHRA, CDR2 YSYEKL, per germline. CDR3 size: 14 residues. The CDR3, as DNA: TGCGCCAGCAGCCAAACGACAAGACCTCGGACCCAGTACTTC. It encodes CASSQTTRPRTQYF.

The gene calls are TRBV29-1 and TRBJ2-3, with D possibly TRBD2 on 6 matching bases. Trimming pared 3 bases from V and 4 bases from J, leaving 8 bases between. CDR3 size: 12 residues. CDR1 and CDR2 (germline): SQVTM, ANQGSEA. The CDR3 spells CSVERDADTQYF. CDR3 nucleotide sequence: TGCAGCGTTGAGCGGGACGCAGATACGCAGTATTTT.

This clone was picked up a small number of times. The CDR3 nucleotides are TGTGCCAGCAGTTCGACAGGCACGCAAACGCAGTATTTT. It encodes CASSSTGTQTQYF. V and J are TRBV27 and TRBJ2-3, with D perhaps TRBD1 (6 bases). CDR1 MNHEY and CDR2 SMNVEV come from the germline V gene (reference sequence). The ends were cut back, 4 bases at V and 9 bases at J, with 14 bases in the middle. This CDR3 spans 13 amino acids.

The gene calls are TRBV6-1 and TRBJ1-1, with TRBD1 matching 7 bases. V shed 5 bases, J shed 2 bases, and the junction held 2 bases outside the gene matches. Germline V lookup: CDR1 MNHNS, CDR2 SASEGT. The CDR3 sequence is 13 residues long. The DNA for the CDR3 is TGTGCCAGCAGTAGACAGGGAAACACTGAAGCTTTCTTT. Translated: CASSRQGNTEAFF.

The J gene is TRBJ1-6, the V gene TRBV6-1; D perhaps matches TRBD1 (5 bases). V was trimmed by 6 bases and J by 6 bases, leaving 15 bases between them. CDR1 is MNHNS and CDR2 is SASEGT in the germline V gene. The length of the CDR3 is 15 residues. The CDR3 nucleotides are TGTGCCAGCAGCCCAAAACAGGAACTTAATTCACCCCTCCACTTT. Its protein is CASSPKQELNSPLHF.

V is TRBV29-1 and J is TRBJ1-1; 9 nucleotides match TRBD1. This CDR3 has 14 amino acids. Trimming took 5 bases from V and 5 from J; bases not matched to a gene: 9. The germline CDR1 and CDR2 sequences are SQVTM and ANQGSEA. In DNA, the CDR3 is TGCAGCGTTACCCAAACAGGGGGCCAGACTGAAGCTTTCTTT. Encoded protein: CSVTQTGGQTEAFF.

This clone came up a few times. J is TRBJ1-2 and V is TRBV6-5, with TRBD1 identical over 10 bases. The CDR3 runs 15 residues. The V gene's germline CDR1 is MNHEY and CDR2 SVGAGI. V shed 6 bases, J shed 3 bases, and the junction held 7 bases outside the gene matches. The CDR3 spells CASRPRQGAYYGYTF. The CDR3 DNA reads as TGTGCCAGCAGACCCCGACAGGGGGCCTACTATGGCTACACCTTC.

This chain connects TRBV6-1 to TRBJ2-7, with 12 bases aligning to TRBD2. The V gene end was trimmed by 6 bases and the J gene end by 2 bases; junction bases not matched to a gene: 5. The CDR3 sequence is 15 residues long. Looked up from germline, CDR1 is MNHNS and CDR2 is SASEGT. DNA of the CDR3: TGTGCCAGCAGATGGACTAGCGGGGCCACCTACGAGCAGTACTTC. Residues: CASRWTSGATYEQYF.

The rearrangement uses TRBV5-1 and TRBJ2-2; possibly TRBD2 for D (6 bases). This CDR3 has 14 residues. The germline V gene has CDR1 SGHRS and CDR2 YFSETQ. V lost 4 bases to trimming and J lost 7 bases, with 14 bases between them. CDR3 sequence reads: CASSPRAGSGELFF. The CDR3 bases are TGCGCCAGCAGCCCAAGGGCCGGGAGCGGGGAGCTGTTTTTT. Drawing the rest from reference TRBV5-1 and TRBJ2-2, the complete variable domain is KAGVTQTPRYLIKTRGQQVTLSCSPISGHRSVSWYQQTPGQGLQFLFEYFSETQRNKGNFPGRFSGRQFSNSRSEMNVSTLELGDSALYLCASSPRAGSGELFFGEGSRLTVL.

This chain uses TRBV6-5 with TRBJ1-4, with D unresolved. V was clipped by 0 bases and J by 8 bases, with 10 bases between them. The CDR3 loop spans 14 amino acids. Germline V lookup: CDR1 MNHEY, CDR2 SVGAGI. CDR3: CASSYSRGGEKLFF. In DNA form, the CDR3 reads TGTGCCAGCAGTTACTCCAGAGGTGGAGAAAAACTGTTTTTT.

V and J are TRBV29-1 and TRBJ2-1; TRBD2 matches 12 bases. Germline V gene data show CDR1 as SQVTM and CDR2 as ANQGSEA. V was clipped by 7 bases and J by 6 bases; unmatched bases: 4. This CDR3 contains 13 residues. The CDR3 here is CSASGGAFNEQFF. CDR3 nucleotides: TGCAGCGCTAGCGGGGGGGCGTTCAATGAGCAGTTCTTC.

The chain is built from TRBV29-1 and TRBJ2-5; 10 nucleotides match TRBD2. The length of the CDR3 is 15 residues. The germline V gene encodes CDR1 SQVTM and CDR2 ANQGSEA. Trimming removed 4 bases from V and 2 bases from J; junction bases left unmatched: 7. CDR3 residues: CSVAPNSGRQETQYF. The CDR3 region has the DNA TGCAGCGTTGCGCCCAATAGCGGGAGGCAAGAGACCCAGTACTTC. Based on the CDR3 plus reference TRBV29-1 and TRBJ2-5, the full variable domain is SAVISQKPSRDICQRGTSLTIQCQVDSQVTMMFWYRQQPGQSLTLIATANQGSEATYESGFVIDKFPISRPNLTFSTLTVSNMSPEDSSIYLCSVAPNSGRQETQYFGPGTRLLVL.

This chain uses TRBV5-4 with TRBJ2-7; tentatively, D is TRBD2 (5 bases). Germline CDR1 SGHNT, CDR2 YYREEE (reference sequence). This CDR3 contains 15 residues. Trimming pared 4 bases from V and 4 bases from J, leaving 18 bases between. CDR3 nucleotides: TGTGCCAGCAGCCTTGGGAGCGAGTTGCTATACGAGCAGTACTTC. Translating it yields CASSLGSELLYEQYF. The variable domain in full, with the rest retrieved from reference TRBV5-4 and TRBJ2-7, is ETGVTQSPTHLIKTRGQQVTLRCSSQSGHNTVSWYQQALGQGPQFIFQYYREEENGRGNFPPRFSGLQFPNYSSELNVNALELDDSALYLCASSLGSELLYEQYFGPGTRLTVT.